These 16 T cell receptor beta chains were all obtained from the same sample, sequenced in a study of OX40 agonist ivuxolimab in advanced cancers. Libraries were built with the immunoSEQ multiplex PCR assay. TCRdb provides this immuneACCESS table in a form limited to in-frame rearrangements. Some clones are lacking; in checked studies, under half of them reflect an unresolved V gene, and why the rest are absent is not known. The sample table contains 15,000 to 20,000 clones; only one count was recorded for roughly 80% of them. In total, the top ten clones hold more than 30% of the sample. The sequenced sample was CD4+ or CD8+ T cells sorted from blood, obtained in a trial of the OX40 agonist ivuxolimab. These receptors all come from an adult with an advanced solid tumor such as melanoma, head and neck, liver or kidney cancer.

The CDR3 sequence: CASSWRLGSQNVYVTQYF. The CDR3 DNA is TGTGCCAGCAGCTGGCGACTGGGGAGCCAGAACGTTTACGTGACGCAGTATTTT. V gene TRBV5-6 combines with J gene TRBJ2-3; TRBD2 might be the D (5 bases). V was trimmed by 3 bases and J by 9 bases, leaving 29 bases between them. The CDR3 totals 18 residues. Germline CDR1 is SGHDT and CDR2 is YYEEEE.

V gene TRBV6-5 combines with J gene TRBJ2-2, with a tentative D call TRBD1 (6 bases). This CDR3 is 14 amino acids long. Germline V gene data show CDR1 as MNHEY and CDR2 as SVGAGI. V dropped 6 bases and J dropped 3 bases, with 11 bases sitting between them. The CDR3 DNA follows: TGTGCCAGCAGATCAGGGGAAGACACCGGGGAGCTGTTTTTT. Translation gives CASRSGEDTGELFF.

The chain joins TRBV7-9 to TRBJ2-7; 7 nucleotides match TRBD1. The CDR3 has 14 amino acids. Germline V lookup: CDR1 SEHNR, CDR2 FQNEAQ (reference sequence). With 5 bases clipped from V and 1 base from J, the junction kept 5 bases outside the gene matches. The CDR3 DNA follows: TGTGCCAGCAGCCCGCCGGGACAGTCCTACGAGCAGTACTTC. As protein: CASSPPGQSYEQYF.

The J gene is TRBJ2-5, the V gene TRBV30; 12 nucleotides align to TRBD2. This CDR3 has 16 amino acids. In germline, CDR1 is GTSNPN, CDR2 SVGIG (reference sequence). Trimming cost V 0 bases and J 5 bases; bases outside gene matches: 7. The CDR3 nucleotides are TGTGCCTGGAGTGTCCTAGCGGGAGGGCCGGGGGAGACCCAGTACTTC. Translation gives CAWSVLAGGPGETQYF.

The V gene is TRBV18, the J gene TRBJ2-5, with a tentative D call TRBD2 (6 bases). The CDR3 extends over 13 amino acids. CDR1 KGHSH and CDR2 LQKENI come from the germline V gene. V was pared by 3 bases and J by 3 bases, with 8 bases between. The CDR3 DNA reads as TGTGCCAGCTCACCGACGGGGGAAGAGACCCAGTACTTC. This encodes CASSPTGEETQYF.

CDR3 in DNA: TGTGCCAGCAGTTACCCGGGGGCCCTCGCCTACGAGCAGTACTTC. It specifies CASSYPGALAYEQYF. The chain links TRBV6-5 to TRBJ2-7; D possibly uses TRBD1 or TRBD2 (6 bases each). The germline CDR1 and CDR2 sequences are MNHEY and SVGAGI. V dropped 2 bases and J dropped 2 bases, with 13 bases sitting between them. There are 15 residues in the CDR3.

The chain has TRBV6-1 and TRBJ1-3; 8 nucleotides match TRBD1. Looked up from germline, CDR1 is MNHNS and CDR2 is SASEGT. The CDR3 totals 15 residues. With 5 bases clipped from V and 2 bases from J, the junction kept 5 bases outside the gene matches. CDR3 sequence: CASSTEQGAGNTIYF. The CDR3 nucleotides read TGTGCCAGCAGTACAGAACAGGGGGCTGGAAACACCATATATTTT.

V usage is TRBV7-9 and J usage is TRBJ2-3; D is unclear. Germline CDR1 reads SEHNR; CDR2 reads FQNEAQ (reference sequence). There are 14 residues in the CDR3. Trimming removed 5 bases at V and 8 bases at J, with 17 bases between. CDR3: CASSPREERPTQYF. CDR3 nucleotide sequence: TGTGCCAGCAGCCCCCGAGAGGAGCGTCCTACGCAGTATTTT. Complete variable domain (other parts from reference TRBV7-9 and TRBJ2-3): DTGVSQNPRHKITKRGQNVTFRCDPISEHNRLYWYRQTLGQGPEFLTYFQNEAQLEKSRLLSDRFSAERPKGSFSTLEIQRTEQGDSAMYLCASSPREERPTQYFGPGTRLTVL.

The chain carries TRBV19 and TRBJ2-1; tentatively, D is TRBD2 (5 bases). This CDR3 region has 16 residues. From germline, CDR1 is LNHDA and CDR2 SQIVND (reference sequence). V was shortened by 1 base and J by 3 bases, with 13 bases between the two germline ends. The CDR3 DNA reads TGTGCCAGTAGTATAGCCGGGCGGACTTTCTACAATGAGCAGTTCTTC. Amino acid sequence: CASSIAGRTFYNEQFF. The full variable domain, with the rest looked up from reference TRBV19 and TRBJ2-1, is DGGITQSPKYLFRKEGQNVTLSCEQNLNHDAMYWYRQDPGQGLRLIYYSQIVNDFQKGDIAEGYSVSREKKESFPLTVTSAQKNPTAFYLCASSIAGRTFYNEQFFGPGTRLTVL.

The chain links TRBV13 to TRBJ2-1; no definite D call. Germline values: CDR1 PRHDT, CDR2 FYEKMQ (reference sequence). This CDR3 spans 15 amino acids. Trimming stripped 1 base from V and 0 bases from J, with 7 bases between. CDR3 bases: TGTGCCAGCAGCTTAGAGACCCCCTCCTACAATGAGCAGTTCTTC. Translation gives CASSLETPSYNEQFF.

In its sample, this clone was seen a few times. This chain's CDR3 is CASSAPEEWGAVEETQYF. Written as DNA, the CDR3 is TGTGCCAGCAGCGCCCCAGAGGAGTGGGGAGCGGTAGAAGAGACCCAGTACTTC. The chain uses TRBV9 and TRBJ2-5; possible D gene TRBD2, 5 bases. CDR3 length: 18 residues. V was shortened by 3 bases and J by 3 bases, with 24 bases between the two germline ends. Germline V gene sequence: CDR1 SGDLS, CDR2 YYNGEE.

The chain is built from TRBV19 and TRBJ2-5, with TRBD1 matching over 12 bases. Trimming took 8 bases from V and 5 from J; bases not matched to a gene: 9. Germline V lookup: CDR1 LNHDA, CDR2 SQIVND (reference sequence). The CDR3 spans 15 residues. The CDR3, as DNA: TGTGCCAGTGCTCCGGGACAGGGGGCTTGGGAGACCCAGTACTTC. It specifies CASAPGQGAWETQYF.

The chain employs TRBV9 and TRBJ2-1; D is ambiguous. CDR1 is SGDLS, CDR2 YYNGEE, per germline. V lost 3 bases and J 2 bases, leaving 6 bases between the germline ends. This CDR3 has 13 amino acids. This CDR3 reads CASSGDPYNEQFF. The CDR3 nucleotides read TGTGCCAGCAGCGGCGATCCCTACAATGAGCAGTTCTTC.

This CDR3 is CASSDLGAPLHF. The CDR3 DNA reads as TGTGCCAGCAGTGATCTGGGAGCACCCCTCCACTTT. The chain combines TRBV2 with TRBJ1-6; D unresolved. CDR1 and CDR2 (germline): SNHLY, FYNNEI. Deletions cut 3 bases from V and 11 bases from J, with 8 bases between. The CDR3 length is 12 residues.

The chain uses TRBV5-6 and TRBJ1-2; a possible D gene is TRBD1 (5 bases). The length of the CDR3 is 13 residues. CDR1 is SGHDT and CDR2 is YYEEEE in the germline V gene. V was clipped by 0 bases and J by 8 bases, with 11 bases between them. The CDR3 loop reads CASSLGQRRGYTF. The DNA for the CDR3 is TGTGCCAGCAGCTTGGGACAGAGAAGAGGCTACACCTTC.

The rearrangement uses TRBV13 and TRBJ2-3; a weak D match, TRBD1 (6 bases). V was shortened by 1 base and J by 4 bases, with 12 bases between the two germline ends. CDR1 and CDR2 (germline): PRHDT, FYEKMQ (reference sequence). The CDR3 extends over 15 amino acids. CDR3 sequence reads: CASSLERAGADTQYF. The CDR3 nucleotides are TGTGCCAGCAGCTTAGAACGGGCAGGGGCAGATACGCAGTATTTT.